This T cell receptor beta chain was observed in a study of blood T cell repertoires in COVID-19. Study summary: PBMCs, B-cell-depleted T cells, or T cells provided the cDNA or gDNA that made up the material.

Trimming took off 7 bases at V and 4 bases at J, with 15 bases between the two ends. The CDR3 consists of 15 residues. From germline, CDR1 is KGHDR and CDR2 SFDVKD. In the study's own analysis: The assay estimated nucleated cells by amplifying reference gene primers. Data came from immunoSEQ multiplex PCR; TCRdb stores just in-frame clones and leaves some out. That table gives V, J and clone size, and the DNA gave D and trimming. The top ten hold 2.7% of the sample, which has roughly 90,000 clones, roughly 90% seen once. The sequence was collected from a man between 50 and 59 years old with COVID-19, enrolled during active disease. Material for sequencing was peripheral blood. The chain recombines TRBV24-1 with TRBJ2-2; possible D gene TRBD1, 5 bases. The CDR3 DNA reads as TGTGCCACCAGCCAGGGTAAGCAGAGCACCGGGGAGCTGTTTTTT. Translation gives CATSQGKQSTGELFF.